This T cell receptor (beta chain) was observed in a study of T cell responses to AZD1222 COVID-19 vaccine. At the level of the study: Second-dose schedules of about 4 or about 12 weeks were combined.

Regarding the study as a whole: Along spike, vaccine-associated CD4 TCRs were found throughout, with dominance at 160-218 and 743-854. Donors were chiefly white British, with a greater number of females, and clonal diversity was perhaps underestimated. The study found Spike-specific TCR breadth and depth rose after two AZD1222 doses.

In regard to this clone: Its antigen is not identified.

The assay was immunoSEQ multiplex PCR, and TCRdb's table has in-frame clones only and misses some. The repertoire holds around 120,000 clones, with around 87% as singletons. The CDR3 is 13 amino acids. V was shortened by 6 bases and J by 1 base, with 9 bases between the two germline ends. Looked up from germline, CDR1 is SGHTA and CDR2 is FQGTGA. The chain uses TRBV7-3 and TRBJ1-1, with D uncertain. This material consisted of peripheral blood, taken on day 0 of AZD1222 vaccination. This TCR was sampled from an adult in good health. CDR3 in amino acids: CASSPDGNTEAFF. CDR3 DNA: TGTGCCAGCAGTCCGGACGGGAACACTGAAGCTTTCTTT.